This TCR beta chain came from a study of identical twins. Notes on the study in general: The more abundant beta clonotypes in cord blood had fewer insertions, and memory repertoires did not show this. Where out-of-frame alpha sequences were twin-shared, they showed excess low generation probability. Conclusions were drawn cross-sectionally by statistical analysis, without following the same donors.

This clonotype was detected ten times or more. Its target is unknown. In TCRdb, the 5' RACE reads were re-called with MiXCR into one record per CDR3 protein. The sample consists of 450,000 to 500,000 distinct CDR3 sequences, 13% to 15% of them appearing once. Germline-derived CDR1 and CDR2 are SGHTA and FQGNSA. The CDR3 length is 15 residues. V was clipped by 6 bases and J by 3 bases; unmatched bases: 11. This same sample was also taken into another study, of yellow fever vaccine responses in identical twins. Turning to that study: Twins' T cell vaccine responses reportedly looked partly convergent, partly personalized.

The sequence derives from a woman aged 18-30 years in good health. The chain carries TRBV7-2 and TRBJ2-7, with 7 positions matching TRBD1. Sequences were obtained from CD4+ T cells sorted from blood. The CDR3, as DNA: TGTGCCAGCAGTACCGGACAGGTGGGGGTCTACGAGCAGTACTTC. This translates into CASSTGQVGVYEQYF.